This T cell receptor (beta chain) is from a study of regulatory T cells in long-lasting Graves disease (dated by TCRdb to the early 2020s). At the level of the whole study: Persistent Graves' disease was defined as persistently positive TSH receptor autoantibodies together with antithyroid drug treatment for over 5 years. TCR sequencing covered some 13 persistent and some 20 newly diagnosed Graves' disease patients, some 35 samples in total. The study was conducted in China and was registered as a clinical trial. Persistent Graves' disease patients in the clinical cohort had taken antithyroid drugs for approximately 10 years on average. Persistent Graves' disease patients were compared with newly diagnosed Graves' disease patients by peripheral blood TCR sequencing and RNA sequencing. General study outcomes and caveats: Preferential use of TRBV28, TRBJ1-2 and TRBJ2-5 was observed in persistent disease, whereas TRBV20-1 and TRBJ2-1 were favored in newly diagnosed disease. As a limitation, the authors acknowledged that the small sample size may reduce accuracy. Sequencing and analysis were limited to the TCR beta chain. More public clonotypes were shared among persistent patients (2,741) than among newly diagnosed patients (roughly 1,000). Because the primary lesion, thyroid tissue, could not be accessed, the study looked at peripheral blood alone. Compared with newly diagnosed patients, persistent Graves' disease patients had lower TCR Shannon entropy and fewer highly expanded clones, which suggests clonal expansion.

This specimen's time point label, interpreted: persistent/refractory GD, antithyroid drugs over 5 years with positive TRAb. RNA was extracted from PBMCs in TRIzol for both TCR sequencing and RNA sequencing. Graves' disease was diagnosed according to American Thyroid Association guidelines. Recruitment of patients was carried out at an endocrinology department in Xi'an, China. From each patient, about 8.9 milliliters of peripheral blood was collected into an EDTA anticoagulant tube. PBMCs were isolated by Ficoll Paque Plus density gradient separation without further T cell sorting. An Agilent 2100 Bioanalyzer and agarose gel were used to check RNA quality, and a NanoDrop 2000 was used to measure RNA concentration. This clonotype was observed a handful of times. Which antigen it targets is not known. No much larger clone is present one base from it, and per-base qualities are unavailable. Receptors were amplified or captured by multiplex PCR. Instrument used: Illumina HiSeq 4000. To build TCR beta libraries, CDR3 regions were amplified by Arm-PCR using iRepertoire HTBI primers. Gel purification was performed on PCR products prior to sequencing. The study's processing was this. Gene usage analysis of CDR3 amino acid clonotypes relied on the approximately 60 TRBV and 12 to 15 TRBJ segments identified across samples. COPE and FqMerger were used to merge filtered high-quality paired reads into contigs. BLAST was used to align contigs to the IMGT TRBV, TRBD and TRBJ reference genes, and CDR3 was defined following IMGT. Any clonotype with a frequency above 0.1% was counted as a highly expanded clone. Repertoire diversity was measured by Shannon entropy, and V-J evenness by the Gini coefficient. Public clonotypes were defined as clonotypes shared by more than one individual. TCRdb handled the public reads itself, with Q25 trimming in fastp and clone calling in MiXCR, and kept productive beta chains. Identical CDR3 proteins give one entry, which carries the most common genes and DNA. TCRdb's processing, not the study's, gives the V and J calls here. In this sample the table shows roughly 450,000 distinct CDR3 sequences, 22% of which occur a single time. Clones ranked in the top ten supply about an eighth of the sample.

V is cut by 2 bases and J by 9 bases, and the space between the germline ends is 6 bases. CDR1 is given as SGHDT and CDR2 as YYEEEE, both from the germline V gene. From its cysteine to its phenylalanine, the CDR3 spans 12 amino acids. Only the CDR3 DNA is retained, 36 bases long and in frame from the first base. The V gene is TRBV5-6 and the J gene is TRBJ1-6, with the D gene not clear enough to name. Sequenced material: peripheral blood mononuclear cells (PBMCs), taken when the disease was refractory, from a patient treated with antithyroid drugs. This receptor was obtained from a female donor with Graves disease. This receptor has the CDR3 CASSFTSSPLHF. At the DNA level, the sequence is TGTGCCAGCAGCTTCACCAGTTCACCCCTCCACTTT.